The clone carrying this T cell receptor beta chain appeared many times. Looked up from germline, CDR1 is SGDLS and CDR2 is YYNGEE. This CDR3 has 19 amino acids. Trimming removed 7 bases from V and 2 bases from J; junction bases left unmatched: 18. This table comes from immunoSEQ multiplex PCR, and its TCRdb copy is limited to in-frame clones, with some not included. The sample yields roughly 250,000 clones, 85% to 90% seen once. The sample belongs to a study of blood T cell repertoires in COVID-19. J is TRBJ2-5 and V is TRBV9; 12 bases align to TRBD2. The sample taken for sequencing was PBMCs or T cells enriched from blood (not recorded which). The clonotype originates from a woman aged 18-29 years who had recovered from COVID-19. The CDR3 DNA reads TGTGCCAGCCCCCTGGACGGGGCTAGCGGGGGGGCGTGGCAAGAGACCCAGTACTTC. This encodes CASPLDGASGGAWQETQYF.